The clone carrying this T cell receptor beta chain was picked up one time. This entry comes from a study of shared T cell receptors in the human thymus. Germline CDR1 SEHNR, CDR2 FQNEAQ (reference sequence). V dropped 2 bases and J dropped 6; count of bases not matched to a gene: 12. The CDR3 extends over 17 amino acids. Using immunoSEQ multiplex PCR, the repertoire was profiled, and TCRdb retains in-frame clones only, with some absent. Of roughly 560,000 clones in the sample, about 84% were seen once. This same sample was also part of a study on human thymus T cells. That work states: Thymic resections from corrective heart surgery supplied the tissue. Across thymic and blood repertoires, the usage of V and J genes appeared to be biased. In unrelated individuals, thymic repertoires overlapped highly, according to related research.

V usage is TRBV7-9 and J usage is TRBJ1-3, with TRBD1 matching 8 bases. The sample was thymocytes. The origin of this receptor is a boy in the first two years of life with a congenital heart defect. Written as DNA, the CDR3 is TGTGCCAGCAGCTTACGGGGACAGGACCATAAGCCAAACACCATATATTTT. This translates into CASSLRGQDHKPNTIYF.